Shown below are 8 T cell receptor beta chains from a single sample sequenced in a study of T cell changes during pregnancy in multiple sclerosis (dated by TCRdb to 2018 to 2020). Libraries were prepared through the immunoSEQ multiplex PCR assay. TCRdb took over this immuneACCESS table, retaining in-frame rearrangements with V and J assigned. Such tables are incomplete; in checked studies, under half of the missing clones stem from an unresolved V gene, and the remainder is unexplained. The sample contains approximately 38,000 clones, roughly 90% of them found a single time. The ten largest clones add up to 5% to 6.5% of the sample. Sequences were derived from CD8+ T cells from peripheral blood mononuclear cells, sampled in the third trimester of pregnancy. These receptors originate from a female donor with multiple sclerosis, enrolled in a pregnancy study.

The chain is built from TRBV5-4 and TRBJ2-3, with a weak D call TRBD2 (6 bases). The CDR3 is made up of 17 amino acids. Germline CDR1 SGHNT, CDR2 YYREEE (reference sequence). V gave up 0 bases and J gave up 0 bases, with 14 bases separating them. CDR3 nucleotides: TGTGCCAGCAGCTTGGCCGGTCGGGAGAAAAGCACAGATACGCAGTATTTT. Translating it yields CASSLAGREKSTDTQYF.

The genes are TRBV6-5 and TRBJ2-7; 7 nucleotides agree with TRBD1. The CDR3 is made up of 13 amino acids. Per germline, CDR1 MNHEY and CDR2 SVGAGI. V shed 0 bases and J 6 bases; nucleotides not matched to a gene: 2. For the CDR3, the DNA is TGTGCCAGCAGTTACTCCTGGACAGGCGAGCAGTACTTC. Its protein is CASSYSWTGEQYF.

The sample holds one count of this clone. As DNA, the CDR3 is TGTGCCAGCAACGCACAGTCCTCCTACAATGAGCAGTTCTTC. This translates into CASNAQSSYNEQFF. J is TRBJ2-1 and V is TRBV6-5; D ambiguous. The germline V gene has CDR1 MNHEY and CDR2 SVGAGI. V lost 7 bases and J 0 bases, leaving 10 bases between the germline ends. The CDR3 covers 14 residues.

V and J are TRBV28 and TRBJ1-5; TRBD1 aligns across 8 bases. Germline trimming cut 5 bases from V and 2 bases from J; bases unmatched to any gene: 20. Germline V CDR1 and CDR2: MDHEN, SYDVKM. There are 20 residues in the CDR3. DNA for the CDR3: TGTGCCAGCAGTCCAAACATTGGACAGGGTGGGGGGTCGGGCAATCAGCCCCAGCATTTT. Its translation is CASSPNIGQGGGSGNQPQHF.

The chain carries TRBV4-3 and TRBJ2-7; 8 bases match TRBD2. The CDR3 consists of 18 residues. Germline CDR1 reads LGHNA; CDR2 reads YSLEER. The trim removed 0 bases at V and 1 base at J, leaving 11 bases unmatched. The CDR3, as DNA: TGCGCCAGCAGCCAAGAATCATCGGGTAGCGGGAAATCCTACGAGCAGTACTTC. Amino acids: CASSQESSGSGKSYEQYF.

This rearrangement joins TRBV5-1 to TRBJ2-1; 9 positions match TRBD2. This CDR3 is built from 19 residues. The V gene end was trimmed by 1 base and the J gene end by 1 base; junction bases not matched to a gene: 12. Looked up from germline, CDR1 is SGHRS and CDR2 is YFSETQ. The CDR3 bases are TGCGCCAGCAGCTTGCCCAAGGGTAGCGGGAGTATTTCCTACAATGAGCAGTTCTTC. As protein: CASSLPKGSGSISYNEQFF.

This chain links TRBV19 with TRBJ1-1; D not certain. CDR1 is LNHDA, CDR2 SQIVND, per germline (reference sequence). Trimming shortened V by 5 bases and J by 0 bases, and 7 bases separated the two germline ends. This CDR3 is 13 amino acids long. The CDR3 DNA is TGTGCCAGTAGTGATAGCATGAACACTGAAGCTTTCTTT. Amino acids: CASSDSMNTEAFF.

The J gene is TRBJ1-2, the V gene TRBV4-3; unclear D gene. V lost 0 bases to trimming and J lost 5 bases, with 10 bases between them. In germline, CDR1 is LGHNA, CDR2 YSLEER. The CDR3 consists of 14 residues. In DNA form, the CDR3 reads TGCGCCAGCAGCCAAGAGAACAATGTGTATGGCTACACCTTC. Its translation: CASSQENNVYGYTF.